This TCR beta chain was recovered during a study of shared clonotypes between healthy human individuals. Overall study context: Those who served as donors were a couple of women and a few men between the ages of 18 and 49.

The length of the CDR3 is 13 amino acids, counting both ends. Looked up from germline, CDR1 is SNHLY and CDR2 is FYNNEI. Only in-frame clones appear in the TCRdb table, and some are missing; sequencing was by immunoSEQ multiplex PCR. The table records roughly 2 million clones, around 95% of them present only once. This clone was detected only once. Because it lacks the conserved phenylalanine or tryptophan at the end, this CDR3 is likely a read error. No DNA is shown, since the ends of the CDR3 on it are uncertain; the CDR3 is the one TCRdb lists. The receptor's source is a man aged 18 to 35 in good health. The sample taken for sequencing was naive CD4+ T cells sorted from blood. Subset: CD45RA+ positively selected. The gene calls are TRBV2 and TRBJ1-2; the table's D gene call, TRBD1, was not cross checked with the DNA. The CDR3 loop is CASSEEVGVRGAL.